This T cell receptor (beta chain) was recovered during a study of T-cell reconstitution after alpha-beta-depleted transplantation in children. The CDR3 is 13 residues long. The J segment lost 4 bases and the V segment lost 8 bases, leaving 3 bases of the junction unmatched. In germline, CDR1 is KGHDR, CDR2 SFDVKD. The library targeted TCRbeta and was prepared with unique molecular identifiers. One entry per CDR3 protein, called by TCRdb with MiXCR from the PCR reads. The data contain some 200,000 distinct CDR3 sequences, roughly 7% of them seen just once; the ten biggest clones take up more than 5.5%. Study findings and constraints: By about two months after transplant, alpha-beta T cells reportedly arose from several hundred graft clones that had expanded. From newly produced T cells came most of the T-cell counts and diversity one year after transplant.

The sample holds many counts of this clonotype. Its antigen is as yet unknown. The source was PBMCs, collected before TCRalphabeta/CD19-depleted stem cell transplant. The sequence came from a boy aged 2-9 years with acute lymphoblastic leukemia, due to receive a stem cell transplant. The J gene is TRBJ2-3, the V gene TRBV24-1, with 9 positions matching TRBD1. CDR3 sequence (DNA): TGTGCCACCAAAGGGACAGGGCCAGATACGCAGTATTTT. It translates to CATKGTGPDTQYF.